This T cell receptor (beta chain) appears in the sequencing data of a study of cytomegalovirus exposure and HLA in healthy donors. Regarding the study as a whole: Most observed TCR sequences were rare, whereas some public TCRs were detected in many donors. By a later analysis, the bulk of CMV-associated TCR beta chains appeared HLA-restricted. Among the most significant clusters, several appeared linked to common viral pathogens in a later analysis.

PCR used 60 Vbeta primers and 13 Jbeta primers. Method: immunoSEQ multiplex PCR; TCRdb's copy keeps in-frame clones and lacks some. The repertoire holds approximately 200,000 clones, over 60% seen once, with around 2% in the top ten. This CDR3 contains 13 residues. Trimming removed 4 bases at V and 7 bases at J, with 14 bases between. Germline CDR1 reads SGHTA; CDR2 reads FQGTGA. To note about this clone: Antigen: not known.

Samples came from healthy bone marrow donors. The sequenced sample was PBMCs. The chain employs TRBV7-3 and TRBJ2-7, with D possibly matching TRBD2 (6 bases). The TCR comes from a man aged 18 to 35 in good health and CMV-seronegative. The CDR3: CASSSGLYREQYF. The CDR3 DNA follows: TGTGCCAGCAGCTCGGGACTTTACCGGGAGCAGTACTTC. The variable domain in full, completed from reference TRBV7-3 and TRBJ2-7, reads GAGVSQTPSNKVTEKGKYVELRCDPISGHTALYWYRQSLGQGPEFLIYFQGTGAADDSGLPNDRFFAVRPEGSVSTLKIQRTERGDSAVYLCASSSGLYREQYFGPGTRLTVT.